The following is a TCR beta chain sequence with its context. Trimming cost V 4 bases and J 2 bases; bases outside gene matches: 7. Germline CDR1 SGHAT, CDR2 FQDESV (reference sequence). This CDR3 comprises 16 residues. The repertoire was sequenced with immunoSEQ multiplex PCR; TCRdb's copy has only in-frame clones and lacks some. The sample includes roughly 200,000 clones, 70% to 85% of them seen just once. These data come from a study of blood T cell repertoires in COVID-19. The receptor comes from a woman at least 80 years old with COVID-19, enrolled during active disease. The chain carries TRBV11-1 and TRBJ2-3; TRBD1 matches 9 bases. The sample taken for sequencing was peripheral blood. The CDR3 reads CASSYRGQGFTDTQYF. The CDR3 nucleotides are TGTGCCAGCAGCTACCGGGGACAGGGCTTCACAGATACGCAGTATTTT.